This T cell receptor (beta chain) was sequenced during a study of cytomegalovirus exposure and HLA in healthy donors. About this clone: No antigen is known for it.

Whole-study findings and limits: Reported performance of the classifier showed diagnosis of cytomegalovirus status with high specificity and sensitivity. Equally common other TCR beta chains were less clonally expanded than HLA-associated ones, a later analysis found. In a later analysis, a genetic analysis reported fewer productive-TCR N-insertions in an Asian-associated ancestry cluster than the cohort average.

Trimming took 5 bases from V and 2 from J; bases not matched to a gene: 19. Per the germline V gene, CDR1 is SGHTA and CDR2 is FQGTGA. This CDR3 has 20 amino acids. The PCR had 60 Vbeta and 13 Jbeta primers. The assay was immunoSEQ multiplex PCR, and TCRdb's table has in-frame clones only and misses some. Found here are 150,000 to 200,000 clones, around 83% of them singletons; the top ten hold about 1%. Sequencing was carried out using PBMCs. V is TRBV7-3 and J is TRBJ2-4; 9 nucleotides align to TRBD2. The clonotype originates from a woman in her thirties or forties in good health and CMV-seronegative. CDR3 in DNA: TGTGCCAGCAGCCAAAACCCTTGGCGGGAGGGCCCTCGGACCAAAAACATTCAGTACTTC. Residues: CASSQNPWREGPRTKNIQYF.